The clone carrying this T cell receptor beta chain has just one count. The sample is drawn from a study of blood T cell repertoires in COVID-19. Study-wide background: Acute and convalescent COVID-19 specimens originated in the United States, Italy and Spain.

Only in-frame clones appear in the TCRdb table, and some are missing; sequencing was by immunoSEQ multiplex PCR. The table includes under 500,000 clones, around 90% detected once. Germline CDR1 SGHTA, CDR2 FQGNSA. J gave up 2 bases and V 2 bases, and 6 bases lay outside the gene matches. This CDR3 has 15 residues. V gene TRBV7-2 combines with J gene TRBJ2-7; 7 nucleotides line up with TRBD2. This TCR was sampled from a woman under 30 with acute COVID-19. Source material: PBMCs or T cells enriched from blood (not recorded which). The CDR3 region has the DNA TGTGCCAGCAGCTTAAGACCTAGCGGTACCTACGAGCAGTACTTC. It codes for CASSLRPSGTYEQYF.